What follows are 9 T cell receptor beta chains derived from one specimen sequenced in a study of regulatory T cells in long-lasting Graves disease. The time point denotes: newly diagnosed GD, antithyroid drugs for less than 3 months. There was RNA extracted from PBMCs, and the TCR library was made from it. For TCR beta, libraries came from iRepertoire HTBI primers and Arm-PCR of CDR3 regions. TCRdb passed the multiplex PCR reads through MiXCR, listing each CDR3 protein once. Among around 250,000 distinct CDR3 sequences, about 17% were seen once, and the ten largest hold 13% to 15%. This same sample was also taken into another study, of T cells in Graves' hyperthyroidism and ophthalmopathy.

The sample here was peripheral blood mononuclear cells (PBMCs), taken at new diagnosis, from a patient treated with antithyroid drugs. The source is a woman aged 30 to 39 with Graves disease.

This clonotype was recorded a few times. This CDR3 reads CSVNMGQDFYGYTF. In DNA form, the CDR3 reads TGCAGCGTTAATATGGGACAGGATTTCTATGGCTACACCTTC. This chain links TRBV29-1 with TRBJ1-2, with 8 nucleotides matching TRBD1. Germline CDR1 and CDR2: SQVTM and ANQGSEA. This CDR3 has 14 amino acids. The J segment lost 4 bases and the V segment lost 5 bases, leaving 9 bases of the junction unmatched.

This clonotype was recorded many times. DNA of the CDR3: TGTGCCAGCAGCTTAGAACCGGGAGGGGACAAAAACATTCAGTACTTC. Protein sequence: CASSLEPGGDKNIQYF. The chain has TRBV7-8 and TRBJ2-4; TRBD2 aligns across 8 bases. Germline V CDR1 and CDR2: SGHVS, FQNEAQ. There are 16 residues in the CDR3. The V gene end was trimmed by 1 base and the J gene end by 3 bases; junction bases not matched to a gene: 5.

The rearrangement links TRBV20-1 to TRBJ1-2; 8 nucleotides line up with TRBD1. The CDR3 loop spans 19 amino acids. Trimming cost V 3 bases and J 2 bases; bases outside gene matches: 20. Germline CDR1 is DFQATT and CDR2 is SNEGSKA (reference sequence). DNA of the CDR3: TGCAGTGCTAGGCATGGAGCGACAGGGGTACAACTCCCGAACTATGGCTACACCTTC. It translates to CSARHGATGVQLPNYGYTF.

Of note for this clonotype: Mismatch with germline at one junction end may stem from a read error. This chain links TRBV5-1 with TRBJ1-4; D gene unclear. CDR3 length: 16 amino acids. Germline V gene data show CDR1 as SGHRS and CDR2 as YFSETQ. In nucleotides, the CDR3 is TGTGCCAGCAGCCCCAGTAGGTTCGCAACTAATGAAAAACTGTTTTTT. Its protein product is CASSPSRFATNEKLFF.

The J gene is TRBJ2-3, the V gene TRBV12-3 or TRBV12-4; 9 bases are shared with TRBD2. The J call may be incorrect, as the DNA end agrees better with TRBJ2-7. This CDR3 contains 15 residues. CDR3 sequence reads: CASSSVAGASYEQYF. The CDR3 DNA is TGTGCCAGCAGTTCCGTAGCGGGGGCATCCTACGAGCAGTACTTC.

This clonotype has a count of ten or more. V gene TRBV7-9 combines with J gene TRBJ2-7; no clear D. With 1 base removed from V and 2 bases from J, the gap between germline ends came to 9 bases. The CDR3 is made up of 14 amino acids. Germline loops: CDR1 SEHNR, CDR2 FQNEAQ (reference sequence). In DNA, the CDR3 is TGTGCCAGCAGCTTAGGAGCCAGGCCCTACGAGCAGTACTTC. Translated: CASSLGARPYEQYF.

A word on this clonotype: A far larger clone lies a single base away; this is likely a read error. The chain combines TRBV20-1 with TRBJ2-5, with 8 bases fitting TRBD1. Gene TRBJ2-1 matches the end of the DNA better, so the J call may be wrong. Germline V gives CDR1 DFQATT, CDR2 SNEGSKA (reference sequence). There are 15 residues in the CDR3. This CDR3 reads CSARDPQGANNEQFF. The CDR3 DNA reads TGCAGTGCTAGAGATCCCCAGGGGGCGAACAATGAGCAGTTCTTC.

The J gene is TRBJ2-1, the V gene TRBV20-1, with 14 bases fitting TRBD2. The length of the CDR3 is 15 residues. The ends lost 4 bases at V and 6 bases at J; junction bases unmatched: 5. Germline V CDR1 and CDR2: DFQATT, SNEGSKA (reference sequence). The CDR3 DNA is TGCAGTGCTATACCGGGACTAGCGGGGGTCAATGAGCAGTTCTTC. Protein product: CSAIPGLAGVNEQFF.

This clonotype showed up just a few times. The chain is built from TRBV6-1 and TRBJ1-2; unclear D gene. The CDR3 has 15 residues. Germline CDR1 reads MNHNS; CDR2 reads SASEGT. The V and J ends lost 2 bases and 4 bases respectively, with 14 bases between them. CDR3 region: CASSESRTALYGYTF. Written as DNA, the CDR3 is TGTGCCAGCAGTGAATCTAGAACAGCCCTCTATGGCTACACCTTC.